The entry below gives a single TCR beta chain sequence along with its context. This clone was observed a few times. Its antigen is still unknown. There are no base qualities to consult, and no much larger clone falls within one base. This entry comes from a study of cytomegalovirus exposure and HLA in healthy donors (dated by TCRdb to the late 2010s). At the level of the whole study: An earlier analysis of roughly 500 of the donors reported over 250 Gb of sequence data and 95 million to 130 million unique TCR beta sequences obtained from approximately 180 million T cells. Roughly 300 gigabases of sequencing data and approximately 93 million unique TCR sequences were included in an early release covering several hundred HLA-typed donors. Of the approximately 400 genotyped donors, approximately 83% fell in the genetic ancestry cluster associated with self-reported Caucasian donors. The study was designed to test whether signatures of past pathogen exposure could be identified by cataloging public T cell receptors. The T cell repertoires of 666 subjects were profiled by immunosequencing and related to cytomegalovirus serostatus. Besides the first cohort of approximately 710 subjects, a separate validation cohort made up of over a hundred different subjects was used. The study combined high-throughput TCR immunosequencing, statistical association of individual TCRs with disease status, and machine learning to predict cytomegalovirus infection status. In a later analysis, previously published TCR beta repertoires from hundreds of donors were re-analyzed and high-resolution HLA genotyping was added so that TCR occurrence patterns could be studied. The later analysis used no new phenotypic data to find candidate immune exposures, relying instead on TCR beta sequences and their occurrence across donors. An earlier analysis of 587 of the donors used high-throughput TCR beta sequencing to judge whether each TCR beta V gene segment behaved as functional or pseudogenic. Alongside the repertoire data, information on donor age, sex, ethnicity and CMV serostatus was compiled. In a later genetic analysis, genome-wide SNP genotypes for about 55% of the 666 donors were used, and that subset was treated as a discovery cohort. All discovery cohort repertoires had been generated using a single sequencing platform. HLA typing covered class I and class II loci at four-digit resolution. Typing coverage differed by locus: A, B, C, DRB1 and DQB1 were typed in about 620-640 donors, DQA1 in approximately 520, DPA1 in 600 to 610, and DPB1 in just under 490. Because of strong linkage in the cohort, five DR-DQ haplotypes were treated as single units for association and clustering. On average, roughly 240,000 unique TCR beta nucleotide sequences were sequenced per donor among fewer than 500 genotyped donors of the cohort, with around 19% of those sequences being non-productive.

In total, just over 650 healthy bone marrow donors made up the cohort. At the time of sampling, all cohort members were nominally healthy, though unrecorded immune exposures were likely present. The donor was CMV seronegative and was included in the group of a few hundred seronegative cohort members. A peripheral blood sample was provided by each donor, and peripheral blood mononuclear cells were used for TCR beta sequencing. Genomic DNA was extracted from the blood cell samples with the Qiagen DNeasy Blood Extraction Kit. The study at large found these results: A group of highly shared sequence variants was considered likely to be a technical artifact of the sequencing pipeline. For the cohort, immune exposure information was limited to CMV serostatus. The earlier analysis of 587 of the donors excluded about 16 rarely observed V segments, including chromosome 9 orphons, because counts were too low. Because HLA typing was missing for some donors at each locus, association tests included only the typed subset. Correlated functional status among segregating V segments might be attributable to linkage disequilibrium, but an unknown experimental factor could not be ruled out. In an earlier analysis of around 600 of the donors, most TCR beta V segments appeared in productive rearrangements about 90% or about 30% of the time, broadly matching IMGT annotations. The 87-base-pair reads could not distinguish some IMGT-functional V segments, including TRBV6-2 and TRBV6-3, so those segments were excluded. Sequencing depth was assumed to be roughly uniform across donors in the presence/absence analyses, though that assumption may not hold. In a later analysis, around 17,000 TCR beta sequences were associated with specific HLA alleles at a false discovery rate of 0.05. The classifier was reported to diagnose cytomegalovirus status with high specificity and sensitivity in both the original and validation cohorts. In the study, around 150 TCR beta chains were listed as associated with cytomegalovirus. In this cohort, only TCR beta chains were sequenced, and detectable features were limited by the absence of alpha or paired-chain data. According to a later analysis, TCR association rates differed among HLA loci, with DRB1 alleles showing the most associated TCRs and HLA-C alleles showing the fewest. A later analysis reported that several top co-occurrence clusters appeared linked to parvovirus B19, influenza, CMV and Epstein-Barr virus. According to a later genetic analysis, donors in an Asian-associated ancestry cluster had fewer N-insertions in productive TCRs than the approximately 650-donor mean. Assigning TCR associations to individual alleles was difficult when HLA alleles, especially DR and DQ, strongly co-occurred. Across donors, most TCR sequences were observed very rarely, whereas some public TCRs were present in many individuals. In a later analysis, HLA-associated TCR beta chains were found to be more clonally expanded and to have lower generation probabilities than equally common non-associated chains. A further reported finding was that TCR beta sequences accurately predicted the HLA-A and HLA-B alleles for most subjects in the first cohort. A later analysis found that most CMV-associated TCR beta chains appeared HLA-restricted, with HLA associations seemingly driven largely by CMV exposure. In vitro tests confirmed that a few of the cytomegalovirus-associated TCR beta chains recognize cytomegalovirus antigens. An association between a missense DCLRE1C variant and V-gene and J-gene trimming of TCR beta chains was found in a later genetic analysis and replicated in an independent cohort. The authors suggested that the approach could potentially be extended to other disease states and immunological phenotypes.

The library was built by means of the immunoSEQ multiplex PCR assay. For the multiplex PCR, a mixture combining 60 forward primers for TCR Vbeta segments and 13 reverse primers for TCR Jbeta segments was used. A multiplex PCR assay on genomic DNA amplified the CDR3 region of rearranged TCR beta genes. The Illumina HiSeq System was used to sequence the amplified TCR beta libraries as 87-base-pair reads. The published analysis was carried out like this. A later analysis tallied around 82 million unique TCR beta chains across the 650 to 750 repertoires, and some 12 million of those chains were shared by two or more donors. Raw reads were error-corrected and collapsed into unique sequences with a nearest-neighbor algorithm that merged closely related sequences to remove PCR and sequencing errors. CDR3 sequences were aligned to IMGT reference sequences to assign V, D and J gene segments. Each retained sequence needed at least a six-nucleotide match to both a V gene segment and a J gene segment. A rearrangement counted as productive if the CDR3 had no stop codons and remained in frame with V and J, and every other rearrangement counted as non-productive. CDR3 was defined by IMGT convention, running from the second conserved V-encoded cysteine to the conserved J-encoded phenylalanine. Sequences without an unambiguous match to a single V gene segment were excluded from the earlier analysis of 587 of the donors. In an earlier analysis of several hundred of the donors, V segments were called functional above 56.7% productive rearrangements and were called segregating when the between-donor standard deviation exceeded 5%. A statistical classification framework was developed to diagnose cytomegalovirus status using the catalog of TCR beta chain sequences. In a later analysis, TCR nucleotide sequences were compared against IMGT/GENE-DB human TR gene sequences so that V and J genes could be assigned. Using the TCRdist pipeline, a later analysis assigned CDR3 sequences along with most-parsimonious VDJ recombination scenarios. A later analysis defined each TCR beta chain by its CDR3 amino acid sequence plus V-gene family, and excluded reads lacking a unique V-gene family. A later analysis removed 600 or so highly shared, low-generation-probability nucleotide sequences to deal with suspected cross-contamination and a sequencing artifact. In a later analysis, a clonal expansion index for each public chain was calculated from normalized within-repertoire ranks of inferred template counts. In a later analysis, generation probabilities were computed using a VDJ recombination model fitted to out-of-frame rearrangements, and the results were checked against IGoR. A later analysis scored TCR-TCR, TCR-HLA and TCR-CMV co-occurrence with hypergeometric tests, applying a repertoire-size bias correction to TCR pairs. A later analysis estimated false discovery rates by permuting HLA or CMV assignments 20 times. A later analysis grouped co-occurring TCRs with DBSCAN, adding TCRdist sequence similarity when clustering within HLA-allele-positive subsets. For co-occurrence clustering, repertoires with fewer than 30,000 or more than 120,000 public chains were excluded, along with five repertoires with anomalous nucleotide sharing. TCRdb holds this immuneACCESS table with in-frame rearrangements only. Some clones are missing; in checked studies, unresolved V genes explain under half, and the rest has no known cause. The V and J calls and clone size come from that table; D and trimming were worked out from the DNA. A total of some 180,000 clones appear in this sample, 77% of them only once. Clones ranked in the top ten supply about 1.5% of the sample.

V is pruned by 1 base and J by 0 bases, leaving 8 bases of the junction without a gene match. From a lookup of the germline V gene, CDR1 and CDR2 are SGHNT and YENEEA. The CDR3 has 18 amino acids, counting the end cysteine and phenylalanine. The read is trimmed to its CDR3 DNA, 54 bases read in frame from base 1. The clonotype was recovered from a man in his late teens or twenties in good health and CMV-seronegative. The specimen sequenced was PBMCs. Recombination linked TRBV11-3 to TRBJ2-3; TRBD2 agrees with 9 junctional bases. The nucleotides read TGTGCCAGCAGCTTAGGCGCAATAGCGGGAGAAAGCACAGATACGCAGTATTTT. This translates into CASSLGAIAGESTDTQYF.